These T cell receptor beta chains were read from a single sample in a study of memory CD4+ T cells and cytomegalovirus serostatus. Measured with immunoSEQ multiplex PCR; TCRdb has only the in-frame clones, and not every one. The sample holds 50,000 to 55,000 clones, about 78% seen once. Sequencing used memory CD4+ T cells from blood. These receptors all come from an adult in good health and CMV-seronegative. Both conserved end residues are part of each CDR3. A D gene is named only where the DNA matches it firmly. Where a row states a size, it is once, few, many or the class of an expanded clone; other rows omit it.

CDR3aa: CASSMRTGNTDTQYF; CDR3nt: TGTGCCAGCAGCATGAGGACAGGAAACACAGATACGCAGTATTTT; j_gene: TRBJ2-3; v_gene: TRBV5-4; abundance: -; d_gene: TRBD1
CDR3aa: CASSISGSLEETQYF; CDR3nt: TGCGCCAGCAGCATAAGCGGGTCCCTCGAGGAGACCCAGTACTTC; j_gene: TRBJ2-5; v_gene: TRBV5-1; abundance: few; d_gene: -
CDR3aa: CASRWTPGASFLEAFF; CDR3nt: TGCGCCAGCAGATGGACCCCGGGTGCGTCTTTCCTTGAAGCTTTCTTT; j_gene: TRBJ1-1; v_gene: TRBV5-1; abundance: -; d_gene: -
CDR3aa: CASSLGRGGTEAFF; CDR3nt: TGTGCCAGCAGCTTGGGCAGGGGGGGAACTGAAGCTTTCTTT; j_gene: TRBJ1-1; v_gene: TRBV5-6; abundance: -; d_gene: TRBD1
CDR3aa: CASSFFGGETQYF; CDR3nt: TGTGCCAGCAGCTTCTTTGGGGGAGAGACCCAGTACTTC; j_gene: TRBJ2-5; v_gene: TRBV13; abundance: -; d_gene: -
CDR3aa: CASSLNHRVLDGELFF; CDR3nt: TGCGCCAGCAGCCTGAACCACAGGGTATTGGACGGGGAGCTGTTTTTT; j_gene: TRBJ2-2; v_gene: TRBV4-3; abundance: few; d_gene: -
CDR3aa: CASSLSVRRNTEAFF; CDR3nt: TGTGCCAGCAGTTTATCGGTCAGGCGGAACACTGAAGCTTTCTTT; j_gene: TRBJ1-1; v_gene: TRBV27; abundance: -; d_gene: -
CDR3aa: CASSQTTGNEAFF; CDR3nt: TGTGCCAGCAGCCAAACTACAGGGAATGAAGCTTTCTTT; j_gene: TRBJ1-1; v_gene: TRBV7-9; abundance: few; d_gene: -
CDR3aa: CASSFVMNTEAFF; CDR3nt: TGTGCCAGCAGCTTTGTCATGAACACTGAAGCTTTCTTT; j_gene: TRBJ1-1; v_gene: TRBV27; abundance: -; d_gene: -
CDR3aa: CASSDDRGSWGETQYF; CDR3nt: TGTGCCAGCAGTGACGACAGGGGGTCATGGGGGGAGACCCAGTACTTC; j_gene: TRBJ2-5; v_gene: TRBV28; abundance: -; d_gene: TRBD1
CDR3aa: CASSRQTSGGSRGEQYF; CDR3nt: TGTGCCAGCAGTCGCCAGACTAGCGGGGGGTCCCGAGGCGAGCAGTACTTC; j_gene: TRBJ2-7; v_gene: TRBV27; abundance: -; d_gene: TRBD2
CDR3aa: CASSQAAGEAHYEQYF; CDR3nt: TGCGCCAGCAGCCAAGCAGCAGGGGAAGCTCACTACGAGCAGTACTTC; j_gene: TRBJ2-7; v_gene: TRBV4-1; abundance: -; d_gene: -
CDR3aa: CASSVGGRDTYEQYF; CDR3nt: TGTGCCAGCAGCGTGGGAGGGCGGGACACCTACGAGCAGTACTTC; j_gene: TRBJ2-7; v_gene: TRBV9; abundance: -; d_gene: -
CDR3aa: CASSAMTGMASGELFF; CDR3nt: TGTGCCAGCAGCGCGATGACAGGGATGGCGTCCGGGGAGCTGTTTTTT; j_gene: TRBJ2-2; v_gene: TRBV5-4; abundance: few; d_gene: TRBD1
CDR3aa: CASSQDPGGVGEKLFF; CDR3nt: TGCGCCAGCAGCCAGGACCCGGGGGGGGTTGGTGAAAAACTGTTTTTT; j_gene: TRBJ1-4; v_gene: TRBV4-1; abundance: -; d_gene: -
CDR3aa: CASEFQETQYF; CDR3nt: TGTGCCAGCGAGTTCCAAGAGACCCAGTACTTC; j_gene: TRBJ2-5; v_gene: TRBV7-9; abundance: once; d_gene: -
CDR3aa: CASSESGGRDTQYF; CDR3nt: TGTGCCAGCAGTGAATCAGGGGGCAGAGATACGCAGTATTTT; j_gene: TRBJ2-3; v_gene: TRBV6-4; abundance: few; d_gene: TRBD1
CDR3aa: CSAATGSSGNTIYF; CDR3nt: TGCAGCGCTGCGACAGGGAGCTCTGGAAACACCATATATTTT; j_gene: TRBJ1-3; v_gene: TRBV29-1; abundance: -; d_gene: TRBD1
CDR3aa: CASSPTGGTYGYTF; CDR3nt: TGTGCCAGCAGTCCGACAGGGGGCACCTATGGCTACACCTTC; j_gene: TRBJ1-2; v_gene: TRBV28; abundance: -; d_gene: TRBD1
CDR3aa: CASSPTGVLETQYF; CDR3nt: TGTGCCAGCAGCCCGACCGGGGTACTGGAGACCCAGTACTTC; j_gene: TRBJ2-5; v_gene: TRBV11-2; abundance: -; d_gene: -
CDR3aa: CASSWGRRTNYGYTF; CDR3nt: TGTGCCAGCAGCTGGGGACGCCGAACTAACTATGGCTACACCTTC; j_gene: TRBJ1-2; v_gene: TRBV7-2; abundance: -; d_gene: -
CDR3aa: CASSQNYEQYF; CDR3nt: TGTGCCAGCAGCCAGAACTACGAGCAGTACTTC; j_gene: TRBJ2-7; v_gene: TRBV5-6; abundance: -; d_gene: -
CDR3aa: CASRYLQGDLDGYTF; CDR3nt: TGTGCCAGCAGATATTTACAGGGGGACTTGGATGGCTACACCTTC; j_gene: TRBJ1-2; v_gene: TRBV2; abundance: -; d_gene: TRBD1
CDR3aa: CASSKGQAPRGNEKLFF; CDR3nt: TGTGCCAGTAGTAAGGGACAGGCCCCTCGCGGGAACGAAAAACTGTTTTTT; j_gene: TRBJ1-4; v_gene: TRBV19; abundance: -; d_gene: TRBD1
CDR3aa: CASSHLGRINSPLHF; CDR3nt: TGCGCCAGCAGTCACCTCGGACGGATAAATTCACCCCTCCACTTT; j_gene: TRBJ1-6; v_gene: TRBV23-1; abundance: -; d_gene: -
CDR3aa: CASSPFQGGTEAFF; CDR3nt: TGTGCCAGCTCACCGTTTCAGGGGGGCACTGAAGCTTTCTTT; j_gene: TRBJ1-1; v_gene: TRBV18; abundance: -; d_gene: TRBD1
CDR3aa: CASTGEAIQYF; CDR3nt: TGTGCCAGCACAGGGGAGGCCATTCAGTACTTC; j_gene: TRBJ2-4; v_gene: TRBV6-5; abundance: once; d_gene: -
CDR3aa: CASSYQGGRSGNTIYF; CDR3nt: TGTGCCAGCAGTTACCAGGGTGGACGCTCTGGAAACACCATATATTTT; j_gene: TRBJ1-3; v_gene: TRBV6-5; abundance: -; d_gene: -
CDR3aa: CASSMGWEGNQPQHF; CDR3nt: TGTGCCAGTAGTATGGGGTGGGAGGGAAATCAGCCCCAGCATTTT; j_gene: TRBJ1-5; v_gene: TRBV19; abundance: -; d_gene: -
CDR3aa: CASSAERVSVINEQFF; CDR3nt: TGTGCCAGCAGCGCCGAGCGGGTCTCCGTGATCAATGAGCAGTTCTTC; j_gene: TRBJ2-1; v_gene: TRBV9; abundance: -; d_gene: -
CDR3aa: CASSERDSSYEQYF; CDR3nt: TGTGCCAGCAGTGAAAGAGACAGCTCCTACGAGCAGTACTTC; j_gene: TRBJ2-7; v_gene: TRBV6-1; abundance: -; d_gene: -
CDR3aa: CASERDTRETQYF; CDR3nt: TGTGCCAGCGAAAGGGACACTCGAGAGACCCAGTACTTC; j_gene: TRBJ2-5; v_gene: TRBV6-1; abundance: -; d_gene: -
CDR3aa: CASSYGGRAFF; CDR3nt: TGTGCCAGCAGTTACGGAGGTCGAGCTTTCTTT; j_gene: TRBJ1-1; v_gene: TRBV10-3; abundance: -; d_gene: -
CDR3aa: CASSTRQGARGYTF; CDR3nt: TGTGCCAGCAGTACACGACAGGGGGCACGGGGCTACACCTTC; j_gene: TRBJ1-2; v_gene: TRBV27; abundance: -; d_gene: TRBD1
CDR3aa: CASSPPQIPGQGYTF; CDR3nt: TGTGCCAGCTCACCACCTCAAATCCCGGGACAAGGCTACACCTTC; j_gene: TRBJ1-2; v_gene: TRBV18; abundance: -; d_gene: -
CDR3aa: CAIRGTGDNSPLHF; CDR3nt: TGTGCCATCAGGGGGACAGGGGACAATTCACCCCTCCACTTT; j_gene: TRBJ1-6; v_gene: TRBV10-3; abundance: once; d_gene: TRBD1
CDR3aa: CASRRMEMNTEAFF; CDR3nt: TGTGCCAGCCGTCGGATGGAGATGAACACTGAAGCTTTCTTT; j_gene: TRBJ1-1; v_gene: TRBV18; abundance: -; d_gene: -
CDR3aa: CASSSPGRLTYGYTF; CDR3nt: TGTGCCAGCAGTTCCCCGGGACGCTTGACCTATGGCTACACCTTC; j_gene: TRBJ1-2; v_gene: TRBV7-2; abundance: once; d_gene: -
CDR3aa: CASSSPGPGADTQYF; CDR3nt: TGTGCCAGCAGTTCCCCCGGCCCGGGCGCAGATACGCAGTATTTT; j_gene: TRBJ2-3; v_gene: TRBV28; abundance: -; d_gene: -
CDR3aa: CASSRVKGTINTGELFF; CDR3nt: TGTGCCAGCAGCCGGGTTAAGGGGACAATAAACACCGGGGAGCTGTTTTTT; j_gene: TRBJ2-2; v_gene: TRBV14; abundance: few; d_gene: -
CDR3aa: CATATWSGTGAAKLFF; CDR3nt: TGTGCCACCGCGACTTGGTCAGGGACAGGGGCCGCTAAACTGTTTTTT; j_gene: TRBJ1-4; v_gene: TRBV11-2; abundance: -; d_gene: TRBD1
CDR3aa: CASSQAGRPNEKLFF; CDR3nt: TGCGCCAGCAGCCAAGCAGGGCGACCTAATGAAAAACTGTTTTTT; j_gene: TRBJ1-4; v_gene: TRBV4-3; abundance: -; d_gene: -
CDR3aa: CASSEFGNSPLHF; CDR3nt: TGTGCCAGCAGTGAATTCGGGAATTCACCCCTCCACTTT; j_gene: TRBJ1-6; v_gene: TRBV25-1; abundance: -; d_gene: -
CDR3aa: CASSLTGGGSTDTQYF; CDR3nt: TGTGCCAGCAGCCTGACTGGGGGGGGGAGCACAGATACGCAGTATTTT; j_gene: TRBJ2-3; v_gene: TRBV4-2; abundance: -; d_gene: TRBD2
CDR3aa: CASSRTGTSVGGEQYF; CDR3nt: TGTGCCAGCTCCAGAACCGGGACTAGCGTCGGAGGCGAGCAGTACTTC; j_gene: TRBJ2-7; v_gene: TRBV18; abundance: once; d_gene: TRBD2
CDR3aa: CASSFRFGRGLNYGYTF; CDR3nt: TGTGCCAGCAGTTTCAGGTTCGGACGGGGATTAAACTATGGCTACACCTTC; j_gene: TRBJ1-2; v_gene: TRBV27; abundance: -; d_gene: -
CDR3aa: CASSQADRDGGYTF; CDR3nt: TGTGCCAGCAGCCAAGCGGACAGGGACGGTGGCTACACCTTC; j_gene: TRBJ1-2; v_gene: TRBV4-2; abundance: -; d_gene: TRBD1
CDR3aa: CSTMGTEAFF; CDR3nt: TGCAGCACTATGGGGACTGAAGCTTTCTTT; j_gene: TRBJ1-1; v_gene: TRBV29-1; abundance: medium-sized; d_gene: -
CDR3aa: CASSRPGAGTYEQYF; CDR3nt: TGTGCCAGCAGCCGCCCGGGAGCGGGGACTTACGAGCAGTACTTC; j_gene: TRBJ2-7; v_gene: TRBV14; abundance: -; d_gene: TRBD2
CDR3aa: CASSLLAGGRAGTQYF; CDR3nt: TGTGCCAGCAGCTTGCTAGCGGGGGGCCGCGCGGGTACGCAGTATTTT; j_gene: TRBJ2-3; v_gene: TRBV5-6; abundance: -; d_gene: TRBD2
CDR3aa: CASSERRTEQYF; CDR3nt: TGTGCCAGCAGTGAACGGCGTACCGAGCAGTACTTC; j_gene: TRBJ2-7; v_gene: TRBV2; abundance: -; d_gene: -
CDR3aa: CASSYRVIDTQYF; CDR3nt: TGTGCCAGCAGTTACAGAGTAATAGATACGCAGTATTTT; j_gene: TRBJ2-3; v_gene: TRBV6-5; abundance: -; d_gene: -